This TCR beta chain was recovered during a study of metastatic and nonmetastatic thyroid tumors. CDR3 length: 15 amino acids. The germline CDR1 and CDR2 sequences are MNHEY and SMNVEV (reference sequence). As to this clone: A junction boundary mismatches the germline segment, possibly from a read error.

TCRdb re-analyzed the PCR reads using MiXCR. This sample has about 16,000 clones; more than 10% occur once, and the top ten carry around 31%. There were no patients who had received any treatment before thyroid surgery. The specimen was blood. This rearrangement joins TRBV27 to TRBJ1-2, with D hard to call. The TCR sequence derives from a female donor with papillary thyroid cancer or a benign thyroid nodule (not recorded which). Some clones in this sample may be carry-over from other donors' samples. DNA for the CDR3: TGTGCCAGCATTTTATACGGTGGCACTAACTATGGCTACACCTTC. Its protein is CASILYGGTNYGYTF.